This T cell receptor (beta chain) came from a study of blood T cell repertoires in COVID-19. Across the whole study: T cells, B-cell-depleted T cells, or PBMCs provided the cDNA or gDNA that served as material.

This clone was found a few times. Study processing details: Amplified reference gene primers provided the basis for estimating nucleated cell counts. The data were produced by immunoSEQ multiplex PCR, yet TCRdb's version contains in-frame clones alone and is incomplete. The V and J calls and the clone size are those of that table, but D and trimming were determined from the DNA. The sample holds about 150,000 clones, roughly nine tenths seen once. This CDR3 spans 16 amino acids. V dropped 4 bases and J dropped 7 bases, with 18 bases sitting between them. Source material: peripheral blood. The chain combines TRBV5-3 with TRBJ1-6, with a possible D match to TRBD1 (5 bases). TRBV5-3 is assigned to the ORF class and has an uncertain function. This clonotype was sampled from a woman in her 70s with acute or convalescent COVID-19. The CDR3 is CARSRARGTENSPLHF. The CDR3 nucleotides read TGTGCCAGAAGCAGGGCCCGCGGGACCGAAAATTCACCCCTCCACTTT.